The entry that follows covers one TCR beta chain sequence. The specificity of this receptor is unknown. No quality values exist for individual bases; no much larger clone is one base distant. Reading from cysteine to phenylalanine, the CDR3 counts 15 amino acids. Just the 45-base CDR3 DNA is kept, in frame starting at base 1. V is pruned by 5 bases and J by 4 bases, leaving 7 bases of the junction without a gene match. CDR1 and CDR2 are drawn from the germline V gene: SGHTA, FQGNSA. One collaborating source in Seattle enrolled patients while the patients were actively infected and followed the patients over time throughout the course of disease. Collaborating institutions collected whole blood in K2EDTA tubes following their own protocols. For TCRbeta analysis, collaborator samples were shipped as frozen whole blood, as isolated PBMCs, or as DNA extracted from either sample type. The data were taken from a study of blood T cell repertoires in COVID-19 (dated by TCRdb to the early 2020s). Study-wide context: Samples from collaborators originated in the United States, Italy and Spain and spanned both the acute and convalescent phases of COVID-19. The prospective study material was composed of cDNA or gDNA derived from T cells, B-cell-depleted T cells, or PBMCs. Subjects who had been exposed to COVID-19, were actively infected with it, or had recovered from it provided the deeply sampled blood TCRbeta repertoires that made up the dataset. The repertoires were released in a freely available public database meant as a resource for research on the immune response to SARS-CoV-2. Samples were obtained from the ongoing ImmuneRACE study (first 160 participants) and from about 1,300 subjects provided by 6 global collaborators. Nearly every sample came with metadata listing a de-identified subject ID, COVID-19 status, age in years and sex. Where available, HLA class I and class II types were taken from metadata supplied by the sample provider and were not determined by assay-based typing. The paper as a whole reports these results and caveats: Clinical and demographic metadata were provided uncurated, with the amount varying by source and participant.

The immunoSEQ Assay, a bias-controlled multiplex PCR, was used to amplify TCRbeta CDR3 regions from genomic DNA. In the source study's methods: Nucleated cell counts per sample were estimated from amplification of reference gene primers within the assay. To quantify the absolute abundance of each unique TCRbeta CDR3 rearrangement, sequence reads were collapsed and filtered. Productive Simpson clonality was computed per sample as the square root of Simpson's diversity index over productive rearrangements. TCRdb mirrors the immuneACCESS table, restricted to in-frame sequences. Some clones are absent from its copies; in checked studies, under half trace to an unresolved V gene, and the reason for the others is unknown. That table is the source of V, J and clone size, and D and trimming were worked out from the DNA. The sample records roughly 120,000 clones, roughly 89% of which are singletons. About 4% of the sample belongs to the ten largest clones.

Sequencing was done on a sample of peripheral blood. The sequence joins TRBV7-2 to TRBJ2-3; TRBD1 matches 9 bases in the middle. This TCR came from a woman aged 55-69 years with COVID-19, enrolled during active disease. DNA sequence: TGTGCCAGCAGCCCCCGCCGACAGGGGGCAGATACGCAGTATTTT. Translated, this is CASSPRRQGADTQYF.